The next 21 T cell receptor beta chains were all read from a single sample in a study of shared T cell receptors in the human thymus. The protocol was immunoSEQ multiplex PCR, while the TCRdb copy is restricted to in-frame clones and leaves out a portion. The sample lists some 640,000 clones, over 75% occurring once. These same data were also listed under a study on human thymus T cells.

Input material: thymocytes. All receptors derive from a boy under two years old with a congenital heart defect.

The sample holds a few counts of this clone. The chain joins TRBV6-1 to TRBJ2-7; 9 nucleotides align to TRBD2. In germline, CDR1 is MNHNS, CDR2 SASEGT. The CDR3 has 18 residues. V dropped 0 bases and J dropped 1; count of bases not matched to a gene: 10. The DNA for the CDR3 is TGTGCCAGCAGTGAAGCACTAGCGGGCATAACCGTTTCCTACGAGCAGTACTTC. Protein: CASSEALAGITVSYEQYF.

The chain has TRBV19 and TRBJ1-2, with TRBD1 matching over 7 bases. Per the germline V gene, CDR1 is LNHDA and CDR2 is SQIVND (reference sequence). The CDR3 is 17 amino acids. The V segment lost 5 bases and the J segment 0 bases; nucleotides outside the gene matches: 12. The CDR3 is CASSFPGQQHSNYGYTF. CDR3 bases: TGTGCCAGTAGTTTTCCGGGACAGCAACACTCTAACTATGGCTACACCTTC.

V is TRBV5-6 and J is TRBJ1-3; 9 bases agree with TRBD1. There are 18 residues in the CDR3. Germline loops: CDR1 SGHDT, CDR2 YYEEEE. J lost 0 bases, V lost 4 bases, and 11 bases had no gene match. CDR3 sequence (DNA): TGTGCCAGCAGCAAACCCGGGACAGGGTCGAACTCTGGAAACACCATATATTTT. Residues: CASSKPGTGSNSGNTIYF. Combining the CDR3 with reference TRBV5-6 and TRBJ1-3 gives the whole variable domain DAGVTQSPTHLIKTRGQQVTLRCSPKSGHDTVSWYQQALGQGPQFIFQYYEEEERQRGNFPDRFSGHQFPNYSSELNVNALLLGDSALYLCASSKPGTGSNSGNTIYFGEGSWLTVV.

This chain joins TRBV10-2 and TRBJ2-7; the D is unclear. CDR1 and CDR2 from the germline V gene are WSHSY and SAAADI. Trimming left V 2 bases short and J 4 bases short, with 15 bases between. The CDR3 loop spans 15 amino acids. CDR3 nucleotides: TGCGCCAGCAGTGAGAAGGTGGGTCGCGGTTACGAGCAGTACTTC. Translating it yields CASSEKVGRGYEQYF.

The CDR3 reads CASSLVDRGAGEPQHF. The DNA of the CDR3 is TGCGCCAGCAGCTTGGTCGACAGGGGCGCCGGGGAGCCCCAGCATTTT. V is TRBV5-1 and J is TRBJ1-5; 8 bases are a match to TRBD1. V was clipped by 0 bases and J by 8 bases; unmatched bases: 10. The CDR3 runs to 16 residues. Germline V gene sequence: CDR1 SGHRS, CDR2 YFSETQ.

The chain recombines TRBV28 with TRBJ1-4; D gene unclear. With 5 bases removed from V and 0 bases from J, the gap between germline ends came to 13 bases. The germline CDR1 and CDR2 sequences are MDHEN and SYDVKM. CDR3 length equals 16 residues. The CDR3 DNA reads as TGTGCCAGCAGTCTAACAACAGAAGCAACTAATGAAAAACTGTTTTTT. Translation: CASSLTTEATNEKLFF. The variable domain in full, completed from reference TRBV28 and TRBJ1-4, reads DVKVTQSSRYLVKRTGEKVFLECVQDMDHENMFWYRQDPGLGLRLIYFSYDVKMKEKGDIPEGYSVSREKKERFSLILESASTNQTSMYLCASSLTTEATNEKLFFGSGTQLSVL.

This chain joins TRBV14 and TRBJ2-7; 7 nucleotides agree with TRBD1. The CDR3 runs to 17 residues. The germline V gene has CDR1 SGHDN and CDR2 FVKESK. Germline trimming cut 3 bases from V and 0 bases from J; bases unmatched to any gene: 11. This CDR3 is CASSHLRRTGSSYEQYF. CDR3 nucleotides: TGTGCCAGCAGCCACCTACGACGGACAGGAAGCTCCTACGAGCAGTACTTC.

The V gene is TRBV6-5, the J gene TRBJ2-4; TRBD1 matches at 9 bases. CDR3 length: 13 residues. Losses at the gene ends were 4 bases for V and 9 bases for J; bases not matched to a gene: 4. Germline V gene lookup returns CDR1 MNHEY and CDR2 SVGAGI. CDR3 nucleotides: TGTGCCAGCAGTTCTACAGGGGGCCTCATTCAGTACTTC. The encoded protein is CASSSTGGLIQYF.

The chain employs TRBV11-2 and TRBJ1-1; D is unclear. This CDR3 has 13 residues. Germline values: CDR1 SGHAT, CDR2 FQNNGV. V was shortened by 3 bases and J by 6 bases, with 11 bases between the two germline ends. CDR3 residues: CASSFRGESEAFF. CDR3 DNA sequence: TGTGCCAGCAGCTTCCGTGGGGAGTCTGAAGCTTTCTTT.

The V and J genes are TRBV28 and TRBJ2-2, with 7 bases that match TRBD2. Germline CDR1 and CDR2: MDHEN and SYDVKM. The ends lost 6 bases at V and 7 bases at J; junction bases unmatched: 23. The CDR3 totals 19 residues. CDR3 sequence reads: CASRSPKTGQAGWIGELFF. CDR3 DNA: TGTGCCAGCAGGAGCCCCAAAACAGGTCAAGCGGGATGGATCGGGGAGCTGTTTTTT.

V and J are TRBV6-1 and TRBJ2-1; the match to TRBD1 covers 7 bases. Unmatched junction bases numbered 6, after V lost 6 bases and J lost 4 bases. The CDR3 has 14 residues. The germline CDR1 and CDR2 sequences are MNHNS and SASEGT. As DNA, the CDR3 is TGTGCCAGCAGGACCGGGACAGCTTACAATGAGCAGTTCTTC. Translated: CASRTGTAYNEQFF.

The chain couples TRBV6-9 to TRBJ2-7; TRBD2 aligns across 7 bases. This CDR3 is 13 amino acids long. Per the germline V gene, CDR1 is MNHGY and CDR2 is SVAAGI. V dropped 7 bases and J dropped 2; count of bases not matched to a gene: 5. CDR3 sequence (DNA): TGTGCCAGCACCGTTGCGGGGGCCTACGAGCAGTACTTC. This codes for CASTVAGAYEQYF.

The chain employs TRBV28 and TRBJ1-2; 9 nucleotides agree with TRBD1. The CDR3 runs 15 residues. The V gene's germline CDR1 is MDHEN and CDR2 SYDVKM. In DNA, the CDR3 is TGTGCTGCTTCTTACCTACAGGGGGCGAGGTATGGCTACACCTTC. Protein sequence: CAASYLQGARYGYTF.

The chain recombines TRBV29-1 with TRBJ2-7; 7 bases map to TRBD1. Looked up from germline, CDR1 is SQVTM and CDR2 is ANQGSEA. With V trimmed by 4 bases and J by 2 bases, 5 bases remained unmatched. The CDR3 length is 13 residues. CDR3 amino acids: CSVGQGQAYEQYF. DNA for the CDR3: TGCAGCGTTGGACAGGGCCAGGCCTACGAGCAGTACTTC.

The chain is built from TRBV27 and TRBJ1-5, with TRBD1 as a possible D gene (5 bases). V was clipped by 5 bases and J by 2 bases, with 10 bases between them. The CDR3 consists of 14 residues. Looked up from germline, CDR1 is MNHEY and CDR2 is SMNVEV (reference sequence). The CDR3, as DNA: TGTGCCAGCAGTCTCAGGGAGGGCAATCAGCCCCAGCATTTT. It codes for CASSLREGNQPQHF.

V gene TRBV6-6 combines with J gene TRBJ1-1, with 8 bases aligning to TRBD1. The CDR3 sequence is 14 residues long. Germline CDR1 is MNHNY and CDR2 is SVGAGI (reference sequence). Trimming took 0 bases from V and 5 from J; bases not matched to a gene: 2. CDR3 nucleotide sequence: TGTGCCAGCAGTTACTCCGACAGGGGTACTGAAGCTTTCTTT. This gives the protein CASSYSDRGTEAFF.

This clone was seen a few times. The rearrangement joins TRBV4-3 to TRBJ2-1; D is uncertain. The CDR3 runs 14 residues. V shed 0 bases and J shed 7 bases, with 10 bases lying between them. The germline gives CDR1 LGHNA, CDR2 YSLEER. In nucleotides, the CDR3 is TGCGCCAGCAGCCAAGATGTCCGGTGGAATGAGCAGTTCTTC. This codes for CASSQDVRWNEQFF.

This chain uses TRBV19 with TRBJ1-5; perhaps TRBD1 as D (6 bases). CDR1 and CDR2 from the germline V gene are LNHDA and SQIVND (reference sequence). Deletions cut 7 bases from V and 4 bases from J, with 8 bases between. This CDR3 contains 12 residues. The CDR3 protein is CASKTGNQPQHF. In nucleotides, the CDR3 is TGTGCCAGTAAGACAGGTAATCAGCCCCAGCATTTT. Based on the CDR3 plus reference TRBV19 and TRBJ1-5, the full variable domain is DGGITQSPKYLFRKEGQNVTLSCEQNLNHDAMYWYRQDPGQGLRLIYYSQIVNDFQKGDIAEGYSVSREKKESFPLTVTSAQKNPTAFYLCASKTGNQPQHFGDGTRLSIL.

The CDR3 is CASSQSSSTDTQYF. In nucleotides, the CDR3 is TGTGCCAGCAGCCAGTCCTCTAGCACAGATACGCAGTATTTT. The chain couples TRBV4-2 to TRBJ2-3; D not resolved. The CDR3 has 14 residues. Germline V lookup: CDR1 LGHNA, CDR2 YNFKEQ. V gave up 3 bases and J gave up 0 bases, with 7 bases separating them.

The J gene is TRBJ2-1, the V gene TRBV5-6, with a possible D match to TRBD2 (6 bases). Germline V gene data show CDR1 as SGHDT and CDR2 as YYEEEE. V lost 4 bases to trimming and J lost 1 base, with 15 bases between them. This CDR3 has 16 residues. This CDR3 reads CASSQDGGASYNEQFF. The CDR3 nucleotides read TGTGCCAGCAGCCAGGACGGCGGGGCTTCCTACAATGAGCAGTTCTTC.

CDR3 nucleotides: TGCGCCAGCAGCCAAGGTCAGGGCAGGGTTACTGAAGCTTTCTTT. Amino acids: CASSQGQGRVTEAFF. The chain joins TRBV4-1 to TRBJ1-1; possible D gene TRBD1, 5 bases. This CDR3 has 15 amino acids. From germline, CDR1 is MGHRA and CDR2 YSYEKL. Trimming stripped 1 base from V and 5 bases from J, with 14 bases between.